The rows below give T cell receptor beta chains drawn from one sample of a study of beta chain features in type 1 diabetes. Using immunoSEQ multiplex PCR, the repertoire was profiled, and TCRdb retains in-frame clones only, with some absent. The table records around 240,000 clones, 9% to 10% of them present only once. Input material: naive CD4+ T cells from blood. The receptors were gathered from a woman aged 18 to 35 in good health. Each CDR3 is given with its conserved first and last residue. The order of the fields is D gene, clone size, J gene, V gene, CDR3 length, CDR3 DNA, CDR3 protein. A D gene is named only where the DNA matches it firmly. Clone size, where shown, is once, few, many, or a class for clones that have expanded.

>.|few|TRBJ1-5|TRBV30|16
TGTGCCTGGAGTGTACGGGGGGGCGCGGGCAATCAGCCCCAGCATTTT
CAWSVRGGAGNQPQHF
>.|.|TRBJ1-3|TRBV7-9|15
TGTGCCAGCAGCTTAGCGGCAGGGTCGGGAAACACCATATATTTT
CASSLAAGSGNTIYF
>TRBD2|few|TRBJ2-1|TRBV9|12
TGTGCCAGCAGCGAGAGCGGGGTTGAGCAGTTCTTC
CASSESGVEQFF
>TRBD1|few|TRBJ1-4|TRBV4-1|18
TGCGCCAGCAGCCCGCGGGGGGACAGAGGATTTTCTAATGAAAAACTGTTTTTT
CASSPRGDRGFSNEKLFF
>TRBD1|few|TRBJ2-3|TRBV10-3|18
TGTGCCATCAGGGCCGGGACAGGGGGCTGGTTACGCACAGATACGCAGTATTTT
CAIRAGTGGWLRTDTQYF
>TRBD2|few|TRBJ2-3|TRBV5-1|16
TGCGCCAGCAGGACCGGGACTAGCGGGAGCCCAGATACGCAGTATTTT
CASRTGTSGSPDTQYF
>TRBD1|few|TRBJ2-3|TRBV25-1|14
TGTGCCAGCAGTGAATTTAGGGGGCCAGATACGCAGTATTTT
CASSEFRGPDTQYF
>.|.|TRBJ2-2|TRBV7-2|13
TGTGCCAGCAGCCCAGGGGATACCGGGGAGCTGTTTTTT
CASSPGDTGELFF
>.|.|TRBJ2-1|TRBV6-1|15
TGTGCCAGCAGCGCCAGCGGAAACCTAGGGAGTGAGCAGTTCTTC
CASSASGNLGSEQFF
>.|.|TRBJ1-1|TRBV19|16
TGTGCCAGCGCGGGGGCAGGATGGGAAGAGGACACTGAAGCTTTCTTT
CASAGAGWEEDTEAFF
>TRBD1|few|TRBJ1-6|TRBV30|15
TGTGCCTGGAGTGTCACAGGGGTTCGCAATTCACCCCTCCACTTT
CAWSVTGVRNSPLHF
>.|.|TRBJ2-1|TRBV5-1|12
TGCGCCAGCAGCTTGGCCGCGGATGAGCAGTTCTTC
CASSLAADEQFF
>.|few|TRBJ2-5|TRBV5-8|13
TGTGCCAGCAGCTGGGGGGTACAAGAGACCCAGTACTTC
CASSWGVQETQYF
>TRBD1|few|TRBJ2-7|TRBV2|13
TGTGCCAGCAGTGTCGGACAGGGCGGCGAGCAGTACTTC
CASSVGQGGEQYF
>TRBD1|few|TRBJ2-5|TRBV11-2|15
TGTGCCAGCAGCCTAGGGGGCAGGGGACAAGAGACCCAGTACTTC
CASSLGGRGQETQYF
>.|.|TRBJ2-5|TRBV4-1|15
TGCGCCAGCAGCCAAATTGAGAGGCTAGGAGAGACCCAGTACTTC
CASSQIERLGETQYF
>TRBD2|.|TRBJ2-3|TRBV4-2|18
TGTGCCAGCAGCATAGATATAGGAGCGGGAGGCCGTAGTTATACGCAGTATTTT
CASSIDIGAGGRSYTQYF
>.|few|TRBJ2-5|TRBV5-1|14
TGCGCCAGCAGCTCCGGGACAACCCAAGAGACCCAGTACTTC
CASSSGTTQETQYF
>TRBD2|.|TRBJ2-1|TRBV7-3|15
TGTGCCAGCAGCCGACTACTAGCGGGGGCGGGTGAGCAGTTCTTC
CASSRLLAGAGEQFF
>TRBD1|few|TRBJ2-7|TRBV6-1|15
TGTGCCAGTACGCCGGGACAGGCGAGCTCCTACGAGCAGTACTTC
CASTPGQASSYEQYF
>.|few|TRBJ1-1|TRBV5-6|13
TGTGCCAGCAGCGCGTTGCGGGTCACTGAAGCTTTCTTT
CASSALRVTEAFF
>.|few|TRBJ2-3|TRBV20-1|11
TGCAGTGCCGGCAACGGGGATACGCAGTATTTT
CSAGNGDTQYF
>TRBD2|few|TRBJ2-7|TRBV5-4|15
TGTGCCAGCAGCCCGACTAGCGGGAGTCTCTACGAGCAGTACTTC
CASSPTSGSLYEQYF
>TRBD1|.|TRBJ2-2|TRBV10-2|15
TGCGCCAGCCTTAACAGGGGGCGCAAGACCGGGGAGCTGTTTTTT
CASLNRGRKTGELFF
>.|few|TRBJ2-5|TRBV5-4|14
TGTGCCAGCAGCCCCGATGGAGCAAGAGATACCCAGTACTTC
CASSPDGARDTQYF
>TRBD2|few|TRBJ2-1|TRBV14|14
TGTGCCAGCAGCCAAAGGACTAGGGGCAATGAGCAGTTCTTC
CASSQRTRGNEQFF
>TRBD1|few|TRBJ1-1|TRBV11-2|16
TGTGCCAGCAGCTTAGGAATAACAGGGGGAGGAACTGAAGCTTTCTTT
CASSLGITGGGTEAFF
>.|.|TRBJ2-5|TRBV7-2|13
TGTGCCAGCAGACTACGTAGGGGAGAGACCCAGTACTTC
CASRLRRGETQYF
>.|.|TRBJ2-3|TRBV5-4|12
TGTGCCAGCAGCTTGGCCTCAGATACGCAGTATTTT
CASSLASDTQYF
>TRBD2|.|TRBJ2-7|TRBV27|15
TGTGCCAGCACCTCGGGGGGAGGACTCTCCTACGAGCAGTACTTC
CASTSGGGLSYEQYF